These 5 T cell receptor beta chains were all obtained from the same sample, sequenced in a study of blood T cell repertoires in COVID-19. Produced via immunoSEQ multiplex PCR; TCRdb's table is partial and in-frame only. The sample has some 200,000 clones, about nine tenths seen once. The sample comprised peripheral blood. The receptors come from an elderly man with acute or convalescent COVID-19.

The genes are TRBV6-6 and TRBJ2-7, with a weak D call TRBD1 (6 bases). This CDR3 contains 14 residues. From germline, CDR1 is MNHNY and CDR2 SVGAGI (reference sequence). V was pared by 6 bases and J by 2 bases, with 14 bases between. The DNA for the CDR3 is TGTGCCAGCAGGGGCTGGGGGCAGACCTACGAGCAGTACTTC. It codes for CASRGWGQTYEQYF.

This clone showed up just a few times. The CDR3 DNA reads TGTGCCAGCAGTTACCGACAGGGCCGGCGCACAGATACGCAGTATTTT. This gives the protein CASSYRQGRRTDTQYF. This sequence joins TRBV6-5 and TRBJ2-3; 7 nucleotides match TRBD1. This CDR3 has 16 amino acids. V lost 2 bases, J lost 1 base, and 6 bases stayed unmatched. Germline V gene lookup returns CDR1 MNHEY and CDR2 SVGAGI.

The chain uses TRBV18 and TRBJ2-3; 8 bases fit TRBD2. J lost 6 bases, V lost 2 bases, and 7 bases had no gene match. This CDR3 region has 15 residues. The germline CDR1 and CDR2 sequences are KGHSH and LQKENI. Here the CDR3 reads CASSPGAGVIDTQYF. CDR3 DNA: TGTGCCAGCTCACCAGGAGCGGGAGTTATCGATACGCAGTATTTT.

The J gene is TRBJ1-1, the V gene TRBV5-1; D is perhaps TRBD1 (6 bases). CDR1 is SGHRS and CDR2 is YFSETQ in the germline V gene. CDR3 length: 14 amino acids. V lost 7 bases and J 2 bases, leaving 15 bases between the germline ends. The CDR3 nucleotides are TGCGCCAGCCGCGAACAGGGTTCTAACACTGAAGCTTTCTTT. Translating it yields CASREQGSNTEAFF.

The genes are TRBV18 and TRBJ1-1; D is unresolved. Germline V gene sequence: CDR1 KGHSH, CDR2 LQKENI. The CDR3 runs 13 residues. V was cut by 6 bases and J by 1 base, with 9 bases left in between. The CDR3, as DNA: TGTGCCAGCTCCCCCATGGCGAACACTGAAGCTTTCTTT. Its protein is CASSPMANTEAFF.